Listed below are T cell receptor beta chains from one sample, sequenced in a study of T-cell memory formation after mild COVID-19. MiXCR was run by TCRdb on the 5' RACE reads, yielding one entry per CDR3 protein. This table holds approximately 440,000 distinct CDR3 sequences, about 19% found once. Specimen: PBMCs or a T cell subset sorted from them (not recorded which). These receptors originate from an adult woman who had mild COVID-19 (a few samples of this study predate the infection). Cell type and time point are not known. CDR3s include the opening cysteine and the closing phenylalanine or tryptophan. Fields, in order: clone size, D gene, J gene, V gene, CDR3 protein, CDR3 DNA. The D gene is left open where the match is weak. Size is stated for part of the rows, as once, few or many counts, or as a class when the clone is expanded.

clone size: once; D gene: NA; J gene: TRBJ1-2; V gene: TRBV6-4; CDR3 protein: CASKRDSRGYGYTF; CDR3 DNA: TGTGCCAGCAAACGGGACTCCCGGGGCTATGGCTACACCTTC
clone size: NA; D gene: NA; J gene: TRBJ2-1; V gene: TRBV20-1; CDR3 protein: CSASTSTYNEQFF; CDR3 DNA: TGCAGTGCTAGCACTTCGACCTACAATGAGCAGTTCTTC
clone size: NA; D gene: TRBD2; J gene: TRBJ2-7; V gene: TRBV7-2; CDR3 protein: CASSLSGSRYEQYF; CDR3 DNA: TGTGCCAGCAGCTTAAGCGGGAGTCGATACGAGCAGTACTTC
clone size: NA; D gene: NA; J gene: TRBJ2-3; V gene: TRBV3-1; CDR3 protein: CASSQDEAGYSTDTQYF; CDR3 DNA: TGTGCCAGCAGCCAAGATGAGGCGGGGTATAGCACAGATACGCAGTATTTT
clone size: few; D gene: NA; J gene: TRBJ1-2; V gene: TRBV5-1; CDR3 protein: CASSHGGGGYGYTF; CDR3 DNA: TGCGCCAGCAGCCATGGCGGGGGAGGCTATGGCTACACCTTC
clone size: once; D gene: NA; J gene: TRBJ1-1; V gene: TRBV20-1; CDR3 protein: CSARDHGLNTEAFF; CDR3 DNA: TGCAGTGCTAGAGATCACGGGCTGAACACTGAAGCTTTCTTT
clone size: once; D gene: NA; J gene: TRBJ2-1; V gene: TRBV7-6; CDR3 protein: CASSFDEYNEQFF; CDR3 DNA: TGTGCCAGCAGCTTTGACGAGTACAATGAGCAGTTCTTC
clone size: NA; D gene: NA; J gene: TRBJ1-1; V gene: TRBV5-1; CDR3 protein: CASSLAVGMNTEAFF; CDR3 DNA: TGCGCCAGCAGCTTGGCCGTGGGGATGAACACTGAAGCTTTCTTT
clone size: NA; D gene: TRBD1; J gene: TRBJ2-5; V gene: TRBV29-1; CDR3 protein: CSVVTGEKETQYF; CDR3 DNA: TGCAGCGTAGTGACAGGGGAGAAAGAGACCCAGTACTTC
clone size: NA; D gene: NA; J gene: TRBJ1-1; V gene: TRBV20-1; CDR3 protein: CSAREDTEAFF; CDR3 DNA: TGCAGTGCCAGGGAAGACACTGAAGCTTTCTTT
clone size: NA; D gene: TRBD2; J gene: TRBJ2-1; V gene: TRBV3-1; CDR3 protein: CASSQRTSGVRLPYGNEQFF; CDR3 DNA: TGTGCCAGCAGCCAACGTACTAGCGGGGTCCGCCTACCTTACGGCAATGAGCAGTTCTTC
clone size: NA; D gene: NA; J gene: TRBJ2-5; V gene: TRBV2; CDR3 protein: CASSEAESSLQETQYF; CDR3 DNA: TGTGCCAGCAGTGAAGCGGAGTCTAGCCTCCAAGAGACCCAGTACTTC
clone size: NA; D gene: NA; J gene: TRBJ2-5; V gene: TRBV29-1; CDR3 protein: CSVESGREETQYF; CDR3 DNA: TGCAGCGTTGAGTCAGGGCGAGAAGAGACCCAGTACTTC
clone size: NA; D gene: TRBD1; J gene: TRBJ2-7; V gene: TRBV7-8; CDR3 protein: CASSLRGQTYEQYF; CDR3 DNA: TGTGCCAGCAGCTTGAGGGGACAGACCTACGAGCAGTACTTC
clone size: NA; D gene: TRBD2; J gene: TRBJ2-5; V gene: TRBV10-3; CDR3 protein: CAISGPGLASNLYQETQYF; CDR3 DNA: TGTGCCATCAGTGGTCCGGGACTAGCATCTAACCTTTACCAAGAGACCCAGTACTTC